This entry lists 28 T cell receptor beta chains sequenced from one sample in a study of blood T cell repertoires in COVID-19. Profiling relied on immunoSEQ multiplex PCR, and the TCRdb table lists in-frame clones only, not all of them. The sample holds 180,000 or so clones, approximately 84% seen once. Sequencing used PBMCs or T cells enriched from blood (not recorded which). Receptor source: a human donor with acute COVID-19. The donor label of this sample is uncertain.

This chain connects TRBV19 to TRBJ1-2; D might be TRBD1 (5 bases). The V gene lost 7 bases and the J gene lost 5 bases, with 11 bases spanning the gap. The CDR3 has 12 amino acids. Per germline, CDR1 LNHDA and CDR2 SQIVND (reference sequence). CDR3 coding DNA: TGTGCCAGTAATGGGGGGAGATATGGCTACACCTTC. Amino acid sequence: CASNGGRYGYTF.

The chain couples TRBV10-2 to TRBJ2-5; a possible D gene is TRBD2 (7 bases). The CDR3 totals 13 residues. From germline, CDR1 is WSHSY and CDR2 SAAADI. V was pared by 7 bases and J by 1 base, with 10 bases between. CDR3 DNA: TGCGCCAGCAATAGGGGGGGCCAAGAGACCCAGTACTTC. Translated: CASNRGGQETQYF.

The chain recombines TRBV9 with TRBJ2-3; D is perhaps TRBD2 (7 bases). The CDR3 extends over 17 amino acids. The germline V gene encodes CDR1 SGDLS and CDR2 YYNGEE. The V end lost 0 bases, the J end lost 2 bases, and 16 bases lay between the germline ends. CDR3 amino acids: CASSVEGAGGPTDTQYF. Here the CDR3 DNA reads TGTGCCAGCAGCGTAGAAGGTGCCGGGGGGCCCACAGATACGCAGTATTTT.

In this sample, this clone turned up once. The gene calls are TRBV7-2 and TRBJ1-3; 9 nucleotides align to TRBD1. V was clipped by 3 bases and J by 4 bases; unmatched bases: 10. CDR3 length: 17 amino acids. Germline V lookup: CDR1 SGHTA, CDR2 FQGNSA. This chain's CDR3 is CASSFLVQGAPGNTIYF. CDR3 coding DNA: TGTGCCAGCAGCTTCCTTGTACAGGGGGCTCCCGGAAACACCATATATTTT.

The V gene is TRBV30, the J gene TRBJ1-2, with TRBD1 identical over 7 bases. Germline assignment: CDR1 GTSNPN and CDR2 SVGIG (reference sequence). CDR3 length: 15 residues. J was trimmed by 4 bases and V by 2 bases; bases with no gene match: 10. CDR3 amino acids: CAWSPHLTGSYGYTF. CDR3 nucleotides: TGTGCCTGGAGTCCCCACCTGACAGGGAGCTATGGCTACACCTTC.

This chain connects TRBV27 to TRBJ1-4; no firm D call. The V gene's germline CDR1 is MNHEY and CDR2 SMNVEV (reference sequence). Trimming removed 6 bases from V and 5 bases from J, with 13 bases in between. The CDR3 spans 14 residues. In DNA form, the CDR3 reads TGTGCCAGCAGCCTCCGGGAAGGAAATGAAAAACTGTTTTTT. As protein: CASSLREGNEKLFF.

The chain carries TRBV5-5 and TRBJ1-2; the D gene is possibly TRBD1 (5 bases). The V end lost 1 base, the J end lost 0 bases, and 16 bases lay between the germline ends. CDR3 length: 17 amino acids. Germline CDR1 SGHKS, CDR2 YYEKEE (reference sequence). The CDR3 DNA follows: TGTGCCAGCAGCTTGTATGTTTGGGGCAGGTCTAACTATGGCTACACCTTC. Protein product: CASSLYVWGRSNYGYTF.

The chain links TRBV5-1 to TRBJ2-7, with 9 positions matching TRBD1. Germline values: CDR1 SGHRS, CDR2 YFSETQ. J was trimmed by 2 bases and V by 5 bases; bases with no gene match: 8. The CDR3 runs to 15 residues. CDR3 coding DNA: TGCGCCAGCAGAAGTACCGGGACAGGGACCTACGAGCAGTACTTC. Encoded protein: CASRSTGTGTYEQYF.

The chain joins TRBV19 to TRBJ2-3; D is unclear. The CDR3 covers 12 residues. V shed 7 bases and J shed 1 base, with 6 bases lying between them. Germline V gene data show CDR1 as LNHDA and CDR2 as SQIVND (reference sequence). CDR3 sequence reads: CASNYGTDTQYF. DNA for the CDR3: TGTGCCAGTAATTATGGCACAGATACGCAGTATTTT.

The chain links TRBV20-1 to TRBJ1-2, with D unresolved. Germline V gene data show CDR1 as DFQATT and CDR2 as SNEGSKA (reference sequence). Trimming took 6 bases from V and 1 from J, leaving 3 bases between them. The CDR3 runs to 10 residues. The CDR3 region has the DNA TGCAGTGCCAGTAACTATGGCTACACCTTC. Translation gives CSASNYGYTF.

The chain joins TRBV4-3 to TRBJ2-1, with 7 bases fitting TRBD2. With V trimmed by 4 bases and J by 2 bases, 8 bases remained unmatched. Germline V lookup: CDR1 LGHNA, CDR2 YSLEER. The CDR3 is 16 residues long. The CDR3 DNA reads as TGCGCCAGCAGCCTTATAGCGGGTGCTGCCTACAATGAGCAGTTCTTC. Its protein is CASSLIAGAAYNEQFF.

The chain links TRBV5-1 to TRBJ1-2, with TRBD1 identical over 8 bases. There are 17 residues in the CDR3. J gave up 6 bases and V 1 base, and 14 bases lay outside the gene matches. The V gene's germline CDR1 is SGHRS and CDR2 YFSETQ. The DNA of the CDR3 is TGCGCCAGCAGCTTGACGCCCTCTATCGACAGGGGTGATGGCTACACCTTC. Translation: CASSLTPSIDRGDGYTF. Together with reference TRBV5-1 and TRBJ1-2, the CDR3 gives the full variable domain: KAGVTQTPRYLIKTRGQQVTLSCSPISGHRSVSWYQQTPGQGLQFLFEYFSETQRNKGNFPGRFSGRQFSNSRSEMNVSTLELGDSALYLCASSLTPSIDRGDGYTFGSGTRLTVV.

This clone was observed a single time. The J gene is TRBJ1-2, the V gene TRBV10-3; 8 nucleotides match TRBD1. Germline V gene sequence: CDR1 ENHRY, CDR2 SYGVKD. This CDR3 has 14 residues. After removal of 3 bases from V and 6 bases from J, the junction contained 6 bases not matched to a gene. The CDR3 bases are TGTGCCATCAGTGATCGCGGGGACAGGCATGGCTACACCTTC. Translating gives CAISDRGDRHGYTF.

The chain links TRBV6-4 to TRBJ2-3, with 15 bases lining up with TRBD2. V lost 6 bases to trimming and J lost 2 bases; unmatched junction nucleotides: 6. CDR1 is MRHNA, CDR2 SNTAGT, per germline. The CDR3 covers 17 residues. Here the CDR3 reads CASSPGLAGGATDTQYF. The CDR3 DNA sequence: TGTGCCAGCAGCCCCGGACTAGCGGGGGGGGCCACAGATACGCAGTATTTT.

The chain uses TRBV6-1 and TRBJ2-7; TRBD2 matches 9 bases. The CDR3 loop spans 16 amino acids. The V and J ends lost 1 base and 5 bases, in that order; junction bases with no gene match: 9. Germline V gene sequence: CDR1 MNHNS, CDR2 SASEGT. The CDR3 protein is CASSEEAGGGADEQYF. CDR3 DNA sequence: TGTGCCAGCAGTGAAGAAGCGGGCGGGGGGGCCGACGAGCAGTACTTC.

The rearrangement joins TRBV24-1 to TRBJ2-3, with D possibly TRBD1 on 6 matching bases. Germline V gene lookup returns CDR1 KGHDR and CDR2 SFDVKD. Trimming cost V 7 bases and J 0 bases, with 7 bases left between them. This CDR3 has 13 residues. CDR3 sequence: CATRDSSTDTQYF. In DNA, the CDR3 is TGTGCCACCAGGGACAGCAGCACAGATACGCAGTATTTT.

The V gene is TRBV24-1, the J gene TRBJ2-1; 8 bases are a match to TRBD2. Per germline, CDR1 KGHDR and CDR2 SFDVKD. This CDR3 contains 16 residues. V was pared by 0 bases and J by 9 bases, with 9 bases of the junction left unmatched. In nucleotides, the CDR3 is TGTGCCACCAGTGATTTGCAATCGGGACTAGGCACTGAGCAGTTCTTC. Protein product: CATSDLQSGLGTEQFF.

The chain couples TRBV5-4 to TRBJ1-1; TRBD1 is a possible D gene (6 bases). The V gene lost 2 bases and the J gene lost 4 bases, with 15 bases spanning the gap. The CDR3 runs 15 residues. Germline V gives CDR1 SGHNT, CDR2 YYREEE (reference sequence). The CDR3 here is CASSLFADRSTEAFF. The CDR3 DNA follows: TGTGCCAGCAGCTTATTTGCAGACAGGAGCACTGAAGCTTTCTTT.

The gene calls are TRBV5-8 and TRBJ1-5; D gene unclear. From germline, CDR1 is SGHTS and CDR2 YDEGEE. The CDR3 runs 14 residues. Trimming pared 0 bases from V and 9 bases from J, leaving 13 bases between. The CDR3 sequence: CASSLGSGAGPQHF. CDR3 nucleotide sequence: TGTGCCAGCAGCTTGGGGTCGGGCGCGGGGCCCCAGCATTTT.

The gene calls are TRBV5-1 and TRBJ1-1; D uncertain. Germline V gene lookup returns CDR1 SGHRS and CDR2 YFSETQ. CDR3 size: 14 residues. Trimming removed 2 bases from V and 4 bases from J, with 12 bases in between. The CDR3 protein is CASSFTGLTTEAFF. The DNA for the CDR3 is TGCGCCAGCAGCTTTACCGGACTAACCACTGAAGCTTTCTTT.

The rearrangement joins TRBV5-1 to TRBJ2-5, with TRBD2 matching over 7 bases. The CDR3 consists of 14 residues. The junction had 3 bases not matched to a gene; V was cut back by 2 bases and J by 2 bases. CDR1 and CDR2 from the germline V gene are SGHRS and YFSETQ. Here the CDR3 DNA reads TGCGCCAGCAGCTTTAGGCGGGGGCAAGAGACCCAGTACTTC. Its translation: CASSFRRGQETQYF.

The V and J genes are TRBV18 and TRBJ1-5; TRBD1 is a possible D gene (6 bases). The CDR3 has 16 residues. V lost 2 bases and J lost 1, with 12 bases in between. Per germline, CDR1 KGHSH and CDR2 LQKENI. CDR3 in amino acids: CASSPTTGPSNQPQHF. In DNA, the CDR3 is TGTGCCAGCTCACCAACTACAGGGCCAAGCAATCAGCCCCAGCATTTT.

The chain couples TRBV5-5 to TRBJ1-6; the D gene is possibly TRBD1 (5 bases). Germline assignment: CDR1 SGHKS and CDR2 YYEKEE (reference sequence). The CDR3 is 16 residues long. Trimming removed 4 bases at V and 8 bases at J, with 19 bases between. CDR3 DNA: TGTGCCAGCAGCCCTTTTCGGTTAGGGGTAGATTCACCCCTCCACTTT. Protein sequence: CASSPFRLGVDSPLHF.

This clone turned up a few times. This chain links TRBV5-5 with TRBJ1-5, with 11 bases identical to TRBD1. With V trimmed by 6 bases and J by 8 bases, 7 bases remained unmatched. Germline lookup yields CDR1 SGHKS and CDR2 YYEKEE (reference sequence). The CDR3 has 14 amino acids. CDR3 DNA sequence: TGTGCCAGCACCCGGACAGGGGGCTTTGAGCCCCAGCATTTT. It is translated as CASTRTGGFEPQHF. Based on the CDR3 plus reference TRBV5-5 and TRBJ1-5, the full variable domain is DAGVTQSPTHLIKTRGQQVTLRCSPISGHKSVSWYQQVLGQGPQFIFQYYEKEERGRGNFPDRFSARQFPNYSSELNVNALLLGDSALYLCASTRTGGFEPQHFGDGTRLSIL.

A single count supports this clone. V gene TRBV6-5 combines with J gene TRBJ2-1, with unresolved D. This CDR3 contains 13 residues. The germline gives CDR1 MNHEY, CDR2 SVGAGI. Trimming pared 5 bases from V and 8 bases from J, leaving 13 bases between. CDR3 bases: TGTGCCAGCAGTCCCCGGCTAGGCGATGAGCAGTTCTTC. Residues: CASSPRLGDEQFF.

The chain carries TRBV7-8 and TRBJ1-5; tentative D call: TRBD1 (6 bases). This CDR3 has 17 residues. Trimming took 5 bases from V and 1 from J, leaving 18 bases between them. Looked up from germline, CDR1 is SGHVS and CDR2 is FQNEAQ. The CDR3 here is CASSNEPGARSNQPQHF. DNA for the CDR3: TGTGCCAGCAGCAACGAGCCAGGGGCGAGAAGCAATCAGCCCCAGCATTTT.

The CDR3 is CASSELSSGGNEQFF. The CDR3 DNA reads as TGCGCCAGCAGTGAACTTTCTAGCGGGGGCAATGAGCAGTTCTTC. The chain carries TRBV10-1 and TRBJ2-1, with TRBD2 matching 10 bases. The germline CDR1 and CDR2 sequences are WNHNN and SYGVQD (reference sequence). Unmatched junction bases numbered 5, after V lost 3 bases and J lost 6 bases. This CDR3 comprises 15 residues.

This chain uses TRBV5-1 with TRBJ2-3; possible D gene TRBD1, 6 bases. Germline loops: CDR1 SGHRS, CDR2 YFSETQ. The CDR3 totals 13 residues. Trimming cost V 4 bases and J 5 bases, with 11 bases left between them. The CDR3 nucleotides read TGCGCCAGCAGCCCCGGGACACTAGATACGCAGTATTTT. As protein: CASSPGTLDTQYF.